The rows below give T cell receptor beta chains drawn from one sample of a study of blood T cell repertoires in COVID-19. The data were produced by immunoSEQ multiplex PCR, yet TCRdb's version contains in-frame clones alone and is incomplete. The sample includes 50,000 or so clones, 75% to 85% of them seen just once. The sample taken for sequencing was peripheral blood. These receptors all come from a woman in her sixties with acute or convalescent COVID-19. CDR3s include the opening cysteine and the closing phenylalanine or tryptophan. The D gene is left open where the match is weak. Where a row states a size, it is once, few, many or the class of an expanded clone; other rows omit it.

V gene	D gene	clone size	J gene	CDR3 DNA	CDR3 protein
TRBV27	TRBD1	NA	TRBJ2-2	TGTGCCATTAAGGGACAGGGGGCATCCGGGGAGCTGTTTTTT	CAIKGQGASGELFF
TRBV11-2	NA	NA	TRBJ2-7	TGTGCCAGCAGCTTAGGGGTAGCTCGGGAGCAGTACTTC	CASSLGVAREQYF
TRBV7-9	NA	NA	TRBJ1-6	TGTGCCAGCAGCTTACGGGGCGGCGGGAATAATTCACCCCTCCACTTT	CASSLRGGGNNSPLHF
TRBV9	TRBD2	NA	TRBJ2-1	TGTGCCAGCAGCGTAGGTCTAGCGGGAATCTTCTACAATGAGCAGTTCTTC	CASSVGLAGIFYNEQFF
TRBV7-2	NA	once	TRBJ1-4	TGTGCCAGCAGCTTAGGACTTAATCAGGAAAAACTGTTTTTT	CASSLGLNQEKLFF
TRBV7-8	NA	few	TRBJ2-1	TGTGCCAGCAGCCCTCTGGGGCTAGCGAGGAACAATGAGCAGTTCTTC	CASSPLGLARNNEQFF
TRBV14	NA	NA	TRBJ1-6	TGTGCCAGCAGTTTGGGGCCCGGGCTAGGTTCACCCCTCCACTTT	CASSLGPGLGSPLHF
TRBV4-1	NA	NA	TRBJ1-5	TGCGCCAGCAGCCAAGTAGGGGGGCCCCAGCATTTT	CASSQVGGPQHF
TRBV2	TRBD2	NA	TRBJ2-2	TGTGCCAGCACCATTATGACTAGCTTGGCCGGGGAGCTGTTTTTT	CASTIMTSLAGELFF
TRBV3-1/TRBV3-2	TRBD2	once	TRBJ2-1	TGTGCCAGCAGCCATTTAGCGGGGGGCACCTACAATGAGCAGTTCTTC	CASSHLAGGTYNEQFF
TRBV24-1	TRBD2	NA	TRBJ2-7	TGTGCCACCAGTCTCACGGGAGGGGGCTACGAGCAGTACTTC	CATSLTGGGYEQYF
TRBV9	TRBD1	NA	TRBJ1-1	TGTGCCAGCAGCGTACCGATGACAGGGGAGATAACTGAAGCTTTCTTT	CASSVPMTGEITEAFF
TRBV20-1	NA	few	TRBJ2-1	TGCAGCCCAGGGGGGTGGAATGAGCAGTTCTTC	CSPGGWNEQFF